The 19 T cell receptor beta chains below come from one sample, sequenced in a study of OX40 agonist ivuxolimab in advanced cancers. Using immunoSEQ multiplex PCR, the repertoire was profiled, and TCRdb retains in-frame clones only, with some absent. The sample has 55,000 to 75,000 clones; about 87% are singletons. The material was CD4+ or CD8+ T cells sorted from blood, obtained in a trial of the OX40 agonist ivuxolimab. Receptor source: an adult with an advanced solid tumor such as melanoma, head and neck, liver or kidney cancer.

This chain uses TRBV2 with TRBJ2-7; D might be TRBD1 or TRBD2, each matching 7 bases. Germline CDR1 reads SNHLY; CDR2 reads FYNNEI. Trimming removed 3 bases from V and 6 bases from J, with 9 bases in between. The CDR3 is 12 amino acids. The chain's CDR3 is CASSDRGGEQYF. The CDR3 nucleotides are TGTGCCAGCAGTGACAGGGGGGGCGAGCAGTACTTC.

CDR3: CASSPPDGAYEQYF. The DNA of the CDR3 is TGTGCCAGCTCACCACCTGACGGAGCCTACGAGCAGTACTTC. This chain links TRBV18 with TRBJ2-7; no clear D. The V gene's germline CDR1 is KGHSH and CDR2 LQKENI. This CDR3 has 14 amino acids. V lost 0 bases and J 2 bases, leaving 8 bases between the germline ends.

This chain joins TRBV19 and TRBJ1-3, with a possible D match to TRBD1 (5 bases). The germline gives CDR1 LNHDA, CDR2 SQIVND (reference sequence). CDR3 size: 15 residues. V lost 3 bases and J lost 2, with 11 bases in between. The CDR3 coding sequence is TGTGCCAGTAGTATTGGGACTTTTGCTGGAAACACCATATATTTT. Translation: CASSIGTFAGNTIYF.

J is TRBJ2-1 and V is TRBV10-1; 11 bases agree with TRBD2. The CDR3 covers 14 residues. CDR1 is WNHNN, CDR2 SYGVQD, per germline (reference sequence). V lost 6 bases to trimming and J lost 8 bases; unmatched junction nucleotides: 6. This CDR3 reads CASSFSGGEDEQFF. CDR3 DNA sequence: TGCGCCAGCAGCTTTAGCGGGGGGGAGGATGAGCAGTTCTTC.

J is TRBJ2-7 and V is TRBV30, with 10 bases identical to TRBD1. V was pared by 0 bases and J by 3 bases, with 8 bases of the junction left unmatched. This CDR3 is 16 amino acids long. Germline lookup yields CDR1 GTSNPN and CDR2 SVGIG (reference sequence). CDR3 residues: CAWSVGDRGLFYEQYF. The CDR3 region has the DNA TGTGCCTGGAGTGTAGGGGACAGGGGACTATTCTACGAGCAGTACTTC.

The chain uses TRBV5-1 and TRBJ2-2; the match to TRBD1 covers 11 bases. After removal of 5 bases from V and 6 bases from J, the junction contained 12 bases not matched to a gene. The CDR3 contains 17 residues. Germline CDR1 reads SGHRS; CDR2 reads YFSETQ. The CDR3 is CASRQDRGRRGAGELFF. The CDR3 DNA sequence: TGCGCCAGCAGGCAGGACAGGGGGCGGCGCGGCGCCGGGGAGCTGTTTTTT. Complete variable domain (other parts from reference TRBV5-1 and TRBJ2-2): KAGVTQTPRYLIKTRGQQVTLSCSPISGHRSVSWYQQTPGQGLQFLFEYFSETQRNKGNFPGRFSGRQFSNSRSEMNVSTLELGDSALYLCASRQDRGRRGAGELFFGEGSRLTVL.

The chain employs TRBV10-3 and TRBJ1-6, with D unclear. The CDR3 is 15 amino acids. V was trimmed by 6 bases and J by 8 bases, leaving 17 bases between them. Germline CDR1 reads ENHRY; CDR2 reads SYGVKD. CDR3 loop: CAIRGSLLRDSPLHF. The CDR3, as DNA: TGTGCCATCAGAGGAAGCCTGCTTAGGGATTCACCCCTCCACTTT.

The chain recombines TRBV19 with TRBJ1-2; D perhaps matches TRBD1 (5 bases). The germline V and J ends were trimmed by 7 bases and 6 bases, with 15 bases remaining between them. Germline CDR1 LNHDA, CDR2 SQIVND (reference sequence). CDR3 length equals 13 residues. For the CDR3, the DNA is TGTGCCAGTAATAATAGGGACGCAGATGGCTACACCTTC. Protein: CASNNRDADGYTF.

The chain combines TRBV25-1 with TRBJ1-3; D is uncertain. The ends were cut back, 1 base at V and 4 bases at J, with 11 bases in the middle. The CDR3 contains 15 residues. From germline, CDR1 is MGHDK and CDR2 SYGVNS. For the CDR3, the DNA is TGTGCCAGCAGTGAATGGGATTTGAGGGGAAACACCATATATTTT. Translating it yields CASSEWDLRGNTIYF.

The chain recombines TRBV2 with TRBJ1-5; 7 nucleotides agree with TRBD1. This CDR3 is built from 16 residues. Trimming removed 2 bases from V and 0 bases from J; junction bases left unmatched: 4. Germline V CDR1 and CDR2: SNHLY, FYNNEI. The CDR3, as DNA: TGTGCCAGCAGTGAACTACAGGGGCATAGCAATCAGCCCCAGCATTTT. It specifies CASSELQGHSNQPQHF. Complete variable domain (other parts from reference TRBV2 and TRBJ1-5): EPEVTQTPSHQVTQMGQEVILRCVPISNHLYFYWYRQILGQKVEFLVSFYNNEISEKSEIFDDQFSVERPDGSNFTLKIRSTKLEDSAMYFCASSELQGHSNQPQHFGDGTRLSIL.

The genes are TRBV5-6 and TRBJ1-4; D not certain. The ends were cut back, 1 base at V and 6 bases at J, with 4 bases in the middle. The CDR3 is made up of 12 amino acids. CDR1 is SGHDT and CDR2 is YYEEEE in the germline V gene. CDR3 sequence (DNA): TGTGCCAGCAGCTTGACGGATGAAAAACTGTTTTTT. Translated, it gives CASSLTDEKLFF.

The V gene is TRBV18, the J gene TRBJ2-3; D may be TRBD1 or TRBD2 (5 bases each). Deletions cut 2 bases from V and 2 bases from J, with 14 bases between. Germline V gene sequence: CDR1 KGHSH, CDR2 LQKENI. This CDR3 has 16 amino acids. CDR3 residues: CASSPSSGRLTDTQYF. The CDR3 coding sequence is TGTGCCAGCTCACCATCTTCAGGGAGACTCACAGATACGCAGTATTTT. The full variable domain, rest sourced from reference TRBV18 and TRBJ2-3, is NAGVMQNPRHLVRRRGQEARLRCSPMKGHSHVYWYRQLPEEGLKFMVYLQKENIIDESGMPKERFSAEFPKEGPSILRIQQVVRGDSAAYFCASSPSSGRLTDTQYFGPGTRLTVL.

The rearrangement uses TRBV2 and TRBJ2-7, with D unresolved. The CDR3 has 11 residues. Germline CDR1 reads SNHLY; CDR2 reads FYNNEI. Trimming shortened V by 2 bases and J by 5 bases, and 4 bases separated the two germline ends. CDR3 in amino acids: CASSEFDEQYF. The CDR3 region has the DNA TGTGCCAGCAGTGAATTTGACGAGCAGTACTTC.

The rearrangement uses TRBV6-1 and TRBJ1-1, with TRBD1 identical over 12 bases. V lost 0 bases to trimming and J lost 5 bases; unmatched junction nucleotides: 10. CDR1 is MNHNS and CDR2 is SASEGT in the germline V gene. This CDR3 comprises 18 residues. The chain's CDR3 is CASSEAAGTGGARTEAFF. The CDR3 region has the DNA TGTGCCAGCAGTGAAGCCGCCGGGACAGGGGGCGCCAGGACTGAAGCTTTCTTT.

J is TRBJ1-4 and V is TRBV6-1; TRBD1 matches 10 bases. The CDR3 has 16 residues. V gave up 2 bases and J gave up 5 bases; unmatched junction bases: 5. Germline V gene lookup returns CDR1 MNHNS and CDR2 SASEGT. In DNA form, the CDR3 reads TGTGCCAGCAGTGAACAGTGGGGACAGGGGAATGAAAAACTGTTTTTT. Amino acid sequence: CASSEQWGQGNEKLFF.

As DNA, the CDR3 is TGTGCCAGCAGCTTAGGGGGCGGGTTCGCCTACGAGCAGTACTTC. Its translation is CASSLGGGFAYEQYF. The chain uses TRBV11-2 and TRBJ2-7; possibly TRBD1 or TRBD2 for D (5 bases each). This CDR3 is 15 amino acids long. Looked up from germline, CDR1 is SGHAT and CDR2 is FQNNGV. The ends were cut back, 1 base at V and 2 bases at J, with 12 bases in the middle. Supplemented by reference TRBV11-2 and TRBJ2-7, the full variable domain reads EAGVAQSPRYKIIEKRQSVAFWCNPISGHATLYWYQQILGQGPKLLIQFQNNGVVDDSQLPKDRFSAERLKGVDSTLKIQPAKLEDSAVYLCASSLGGGFAYEQYFGPGTRLTVT.

The chain is built from TRBV6-1 and TRBJ2-2; D is perhaps TRBD2 (5 bases). This CDR3 has 15 amino acids. Germline values: CDR1 MNHNS, CDR2 SASEGT. Trimming left V 2 bases short and J 4 bases short, with 11 bases between. Written as DNA, the CDR3 is TGTGCCAGCAGTGAATATAGAGCGGCCACCGGGGAGCTGTTTTTT. Translation: CASSEYRAATGELFF.

The chain recombines TRBV14 with TRBJ2-7, with D perhaps given as TRBD1 or TRBD2 (5 bases each). Germline lookup yields CDR1 SGHDN and CDR2 FVKESK. Trimming took off 9 bases at V and 7 bases at J, with 22 bases between the two ends. This CDR3 has 14 amino acids. The CDR3, as DNA: TGTGCCAGGAGAGGGACGAATAAACTACGGGAGCAGTACTTC. It specifies CARRGTNKLREQYF.

About this clone: The sample has other DNA sequences that encode this CDR3 too. The J gene is TRBJ2-1, the V gene TRBV5-1; D is undetermined. In germline, CDR1 is SGHRS, CDR2 YFSETQ. The CDR3 is 13 residues long. V was shortened by 0 bases and J by 1 base, with 2 bases between the two germline ends. In nucleotides, the CDR3 is TGCGCCAGCAGCTTGGGGTCCTACAATGAGCAGTTCTTC. Residues: CASSLGSYNEQFF.